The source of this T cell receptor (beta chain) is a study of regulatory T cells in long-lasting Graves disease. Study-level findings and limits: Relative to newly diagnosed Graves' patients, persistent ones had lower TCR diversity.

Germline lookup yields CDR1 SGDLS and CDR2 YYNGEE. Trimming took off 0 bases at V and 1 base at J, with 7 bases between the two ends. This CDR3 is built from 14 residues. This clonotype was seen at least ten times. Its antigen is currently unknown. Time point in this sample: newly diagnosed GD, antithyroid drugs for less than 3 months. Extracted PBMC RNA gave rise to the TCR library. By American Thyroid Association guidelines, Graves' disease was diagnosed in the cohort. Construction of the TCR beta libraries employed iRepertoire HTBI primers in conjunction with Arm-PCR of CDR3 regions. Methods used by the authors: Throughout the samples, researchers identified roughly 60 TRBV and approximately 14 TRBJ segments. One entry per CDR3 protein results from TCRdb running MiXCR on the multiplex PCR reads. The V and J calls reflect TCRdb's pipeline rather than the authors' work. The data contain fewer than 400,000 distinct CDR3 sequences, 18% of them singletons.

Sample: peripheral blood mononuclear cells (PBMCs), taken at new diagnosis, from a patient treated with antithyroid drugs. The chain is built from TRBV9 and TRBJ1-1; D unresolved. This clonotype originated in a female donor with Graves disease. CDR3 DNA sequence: TGTGCCAGCAGCGTAGGGGCAGGGAACACTGAAGCTTTCTTT. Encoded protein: CASSVGAGNTEAFF.